This entry features one TCR beta chain sequence. Generated by immunoSEQ multiplex PCR, the TCRdb table keeps only in-frame clones and is missing some. The sample records under 30,000 clones, about 82% being singletons. The CDR3 spans 12 residues. V lost 2 bases and J 7 bases, leaving 5 bases between the germline ends. Germline lookup yields CDR1 SEHNR and CDR2 FQNEAQ (reference sequence). These data originate in a study of ipilimumab plus nivolumab after autologous stem cell transplantation. The sequenced sample was PBMCs, obtained in a trial of ipilimumab plus nivolumab as post-transplant consolidation. The chain joins TRBV7-9 to TRBJ1-4; D uncertain. The source is a male donor with diffuse large B-cell lymphoma. The CDR3 nucleotides are TGTGCCAGCAGCTTATTGAGTGAAAAACTGTTTTTT. It is translated as CASSLLSEKLFF.